One T cell receptor (beta chain) is described in this entry. These data are taken from a study of T cells in Graves' hyperthyroidism and ophthalmopathy. The source material, RNA transcripts, was used to amplify TCR beta CDR3 regions. During a first-round RT-PCR of the TCR CDR3, the HTBI primer set was used. TCRdb analysed the multiplex PCR reads with MiXCR anew, one entry per CDR3 protein. Here the sample spans about 590,000 distinct CDR3 sequences, 15% to 17% being singletons. Germline CDR1 MDHEN, CDR2 SYDVKM. Trimming pared 7 bases from V and 11 bases from J, leaving 21 bases between. The CDR3 is 14 amino acids.

V and J are TRBV28 and TRBJ1-5; D remains unclear. Sequencing was done on a sample of blood. The sequence came from a woman aged 25 to 39 with Graves' hyperthyroidism. DNA for the CDR3: TGTGCCAGCACCCCCGCCGGGGTTATTCGAGCCCAGCATTTT. It codes for CASTPAGVIRAQHF.